The 7 T cell receptor beta chains presented below share a single source sample, sequenced in a study of blood T cell repertoires in COVID-19. Clones were sequenced by immunoSEQ multiplex PCR, and TCRdb holds only the in-frame ones, with some missing. Of roughly 76,000 clones in the sample, around 90% were seen once. Sequences were obtained from peripheral blood. These TCRs come from a man aged 50 to 60 with acute or convalescent COVID-19.

The V gene is TRBV7-9, the J gene TRBJ1-5, with 7 bases aligning to TRBD1. V was pared by 1 base and J by 6 bases, with 6 bases of the junction left unmatched. The V gene's germline CDR1 is SEHNR and CDR2 FQNEAQ (reference sequence). The length of the CDR3 is 15 residues. CDR3 residues: CASSLGDRRLQPQHF. CDR3 nucleotide sequence: TGTGCCAGCAGCTTAGGGGACAGAAGGCTTCAGCCCCAGCATTTT.

The chain links TRBV20-1 to TRBJ2-7; 9 nucleotides agree with TRBD2. The CDR3 is made up of 14 amino acids. V was clipped by 3 bases and J by 4 bases; unmatched bases: 7. Germline CDR1 DFQATT, CDR2 SNEGSKA (reference sequence). CDR3 region: CSASPTSGLYEQYF. Here the CDR3 DNA reads TGCAGTGCTAGTCCGACTAGCGGACTATACGAGCAGTACTTC.

The J gene is TRBJ2-6, the V gene TRBV7-9; the D is unclear. The ends were cut back, 3 bases at V and 2 bases at J, with 8 bases in the middle. CDR1 is SEHNR and CDR2 is FQNEAQ in the germline V gene (reference sequence). This CDR3 region has 15 residues. The CDR3 is CASSLAGTGANVLTF. For the CDR3, the DNA is TGTGCCAGCAGCTTGGCAGGAACTGGGGCCAACGTCCTGACTTTC.

V gene TRBV6-5 combines with J gene TRBJ2-7; a possible D gene is TRBD2 (5 bases). Deletions cut 2 bases from V and 0 bases from J, with 8 bases between. Germline CDR1 reads MNHEY; CDR2 reads SVGAGI. The CDR3 runs to 14 residues. CDR3 nucleotide sequence: TGTGCCAGCAGTTACCAGAGGGACTCCTACGAGCAGTACGTC. Translation: CASSYQRDSYEQYV.

The chain combines TRBV7-3 with TRBJ2-3, with D perhaps TRBD1 (5 bases). This CDR3 has 14 amino acids. The V gene's germline CDR1 is SGHTA and CDR2 FQGTGA. Trimming took off 0 bases at V and 8 bases at J, with 12 bases between the two ends. The CDR3 DNA reads TGTGCCAGCAGCTTAACGTGGAACCAGGGTACGCAGTATTTT. This sequence encodes CASSLTWNQGTQYF.

The chain carries TRBV5-1 and TRBJ2-7, with 7 bases identical to TRBD2. The CDR3 runs 16 residues. Germline values: CDR1 SGHRS, CDR2 YFSETQ. J gave up 0 bases and V 0 bases, and 6 bases lay outside the gene matches. Here the CDR3 DNA reads TGCGCCAGCAGCTTGGACACTAGCGCCAGCTCCTACGAGCAGTACTTC. Translating gives CASSLDTSASSYEQYF.

The V gene is TRBV5-1, the J gene TRBJ2-5, with a weak D call TRBD2 (6 bases). V shed 4 bases and J shed 10 bases, with 17 bases lying between them. Germline CDR1 is SGHRS and CDR2 is YFSETQ. This CDR3 contains 13 residues. CDR3 loop: CASSPGTPSDQYF. CDR3 in DNA: TGCGCCAGCAGCCCCGGGACTCCCTCAGACCAGTACTTC.